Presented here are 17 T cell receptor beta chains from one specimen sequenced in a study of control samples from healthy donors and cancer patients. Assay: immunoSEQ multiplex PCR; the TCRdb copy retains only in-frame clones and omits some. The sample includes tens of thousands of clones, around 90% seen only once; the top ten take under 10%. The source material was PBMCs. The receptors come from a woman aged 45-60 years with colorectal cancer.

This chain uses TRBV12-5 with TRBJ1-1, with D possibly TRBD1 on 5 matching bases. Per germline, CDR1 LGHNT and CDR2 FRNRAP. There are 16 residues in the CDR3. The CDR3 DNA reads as TGTGCCCGGGGGTTGGGGGGGACCGGGGGAGGAACTGAAGCTTTCTTT. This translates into CARGLGGTGGGTEAFF.

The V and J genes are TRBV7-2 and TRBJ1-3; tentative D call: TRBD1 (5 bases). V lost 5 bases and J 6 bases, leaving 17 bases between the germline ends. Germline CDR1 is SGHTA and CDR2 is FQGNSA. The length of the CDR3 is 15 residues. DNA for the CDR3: TGTGCCAGCAGCACCACCGGGACCTTAGTAAACACCATATATTTT. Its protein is CASSTTGTLVNTIYF.

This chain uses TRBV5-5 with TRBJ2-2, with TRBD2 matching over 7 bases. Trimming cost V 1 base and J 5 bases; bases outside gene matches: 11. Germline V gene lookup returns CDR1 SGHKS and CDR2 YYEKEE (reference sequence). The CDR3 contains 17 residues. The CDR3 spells CASSLWGGQGETGELFF. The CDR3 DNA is TGTGCCAGCAGCTTGTGGGGAGGGCAGGGCGAGACCGGGGAGCTGTTTTTT.

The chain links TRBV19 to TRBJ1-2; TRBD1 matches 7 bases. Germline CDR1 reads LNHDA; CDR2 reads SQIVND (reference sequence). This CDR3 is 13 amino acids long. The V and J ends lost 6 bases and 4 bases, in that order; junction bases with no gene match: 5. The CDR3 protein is CASSFPGGYGYTF. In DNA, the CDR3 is TGTGCCAGTAGCTTCCCAGGGGGCTATGGCTACACCTTC. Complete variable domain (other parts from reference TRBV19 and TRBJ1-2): DGGITQSPKYLFRKEGQNVTLSCEQNLNHDAMYWYRQDPGQGLRLIYYSQIVNDFQKGDIAEGYSVSREKKESFPLTVTSAQKNPTAFYLCASSFPGGYGYTFGSGTRLTVV.

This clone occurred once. In nucleotides, the CDR3 is TGTGCCACCAGCAGACCCCGAGACAAAAACATTCAGTACTTC. It translates to CATSRPRDKNIQYF. The V gene is TRBV15, the J gene TRBJ2-4; D unclear. The CDR3 totals 14 residues. The V gene lost 2 bases and the J gene lost 3 bases, with 8 bases spanning the gap. Germline CDR1 is LNHNV and CDR2 is YYDKDF (reference sequence).

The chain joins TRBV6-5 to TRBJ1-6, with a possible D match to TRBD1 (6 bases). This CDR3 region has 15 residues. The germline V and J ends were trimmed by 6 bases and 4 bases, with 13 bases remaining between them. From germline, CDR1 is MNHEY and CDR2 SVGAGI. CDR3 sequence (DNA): TGTGCCAGCAGAGGCAGACAGGAATATAATTCACCCCTCCACTTT. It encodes CASRGRQEYNSPLHF.

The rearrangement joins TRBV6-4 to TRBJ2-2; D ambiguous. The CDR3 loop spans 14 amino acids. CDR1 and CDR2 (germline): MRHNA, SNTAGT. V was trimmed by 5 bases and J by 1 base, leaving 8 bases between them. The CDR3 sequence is CASSWQLNTGELFF. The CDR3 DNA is TGTGCCAGCAGTTGGCAGTTGAACACCGGGGAGCTGTTTTTT.

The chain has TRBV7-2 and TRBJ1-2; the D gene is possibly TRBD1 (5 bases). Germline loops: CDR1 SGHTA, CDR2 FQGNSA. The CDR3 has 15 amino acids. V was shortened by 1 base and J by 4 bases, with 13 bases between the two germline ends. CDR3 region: CASSLVGRVGYGYTF. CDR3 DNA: TGTGCCAGCAGCTTAGTGGGCAGGGTGGGCTATGGCTACACCTTC.

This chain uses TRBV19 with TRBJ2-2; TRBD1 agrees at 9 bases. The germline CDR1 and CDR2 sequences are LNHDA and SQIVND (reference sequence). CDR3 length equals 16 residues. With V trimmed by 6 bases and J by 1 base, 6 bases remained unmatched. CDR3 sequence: CASRIQGALNTGELFF. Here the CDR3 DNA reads TGTGCCAGTAGGATACAGGGGGCCCTGAACACCGGGGAGCTGTTTTTT.

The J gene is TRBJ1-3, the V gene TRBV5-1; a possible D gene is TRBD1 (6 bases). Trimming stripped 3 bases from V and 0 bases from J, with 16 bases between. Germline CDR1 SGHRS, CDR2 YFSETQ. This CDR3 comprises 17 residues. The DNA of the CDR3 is TGCGCCAGCAGCTGGGGGGGGCGCCCGGACTCTGGAAACACCATATATTTT. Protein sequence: CASSWGGRPDSGNTIYF. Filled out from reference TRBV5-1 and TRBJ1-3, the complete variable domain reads KAGVTQTPRYLIKTRGQQVTLSCSPISGHRSVSWYQQTPGQGLQFLFEYFSETQRNKGNFPGRFSGRQFSNSRSEMNVSTLELGDSALYLCASSWGGRPDSGNTIYFGEGSWLTVV.

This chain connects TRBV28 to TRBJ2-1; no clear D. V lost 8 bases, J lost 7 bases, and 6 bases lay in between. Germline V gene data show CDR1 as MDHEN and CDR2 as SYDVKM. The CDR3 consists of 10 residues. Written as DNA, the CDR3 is TGTGCCAGCGGTGAGAATGAGCAGTTCTTC. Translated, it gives CASGENEQFF.

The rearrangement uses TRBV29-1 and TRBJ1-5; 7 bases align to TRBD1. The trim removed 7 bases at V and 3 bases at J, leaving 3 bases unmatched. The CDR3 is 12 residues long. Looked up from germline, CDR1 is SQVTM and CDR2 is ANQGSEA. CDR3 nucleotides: TGCAGCGCAGGGGGTTTCAATCAGCCCCAGCATTTT. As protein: CSAGGFNQPQHF.

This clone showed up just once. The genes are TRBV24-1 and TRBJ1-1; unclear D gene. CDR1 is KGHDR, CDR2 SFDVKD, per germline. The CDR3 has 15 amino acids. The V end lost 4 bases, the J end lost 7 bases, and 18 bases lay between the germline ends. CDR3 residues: CATSELAVMGSEAFF. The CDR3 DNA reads TGTGCCACCAGTGAGCTGGCCGTTATGGGCAGTGAAGCTTTCTTT.

CDR3 sequence reads: CAWGRVGMTQYF. CDR3 DNA sequence: TGTGCCTGGGGCAGGGTTGGAATGACCCAGTACTTC. The chain recombines TRBV30 with TRBJ2-5; maybe TRBD1 (5 bases). V dropped 5 bases and J dropped 7 bases, with 14 bases sitting between them. Germline values: CDR1 GTSNPN, CDR2 SVGIG (reference sequence). The CDR3 spans 12 residues.

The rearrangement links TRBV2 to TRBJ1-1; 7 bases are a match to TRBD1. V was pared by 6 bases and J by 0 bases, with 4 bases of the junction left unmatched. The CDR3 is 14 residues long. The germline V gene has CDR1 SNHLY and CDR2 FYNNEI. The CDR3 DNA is TGTGCCAGCAGGGGACAGCCAATGAACACTGAAGCTTTCTTT. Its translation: CASRGQPMNTEAFF.

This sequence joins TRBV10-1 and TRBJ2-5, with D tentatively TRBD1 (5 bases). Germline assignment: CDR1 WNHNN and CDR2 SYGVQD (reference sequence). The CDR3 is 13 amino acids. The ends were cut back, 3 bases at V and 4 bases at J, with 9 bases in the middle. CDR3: CASSDRAGETQYF. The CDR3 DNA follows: TGCGCCAGCAGTGACAGGGCTGGAGAGACCCAGTACTTC.

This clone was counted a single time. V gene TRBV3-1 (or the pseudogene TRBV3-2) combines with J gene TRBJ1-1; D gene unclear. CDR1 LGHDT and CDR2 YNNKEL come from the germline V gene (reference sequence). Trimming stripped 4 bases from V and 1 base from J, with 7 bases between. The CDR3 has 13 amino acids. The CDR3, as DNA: TGTGCCAGCAGCCTCAAGGGGAACACTGAAGCTTTCTTT. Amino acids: CASSLKGNTEAFF.